This T cell receptor beta chain emerged from a study of T cell responses to AZD1222 COVID-19 vaccine. Comment on this clone: What it binds is unknown.

Germline V gene lookup returns CDR1 KGHDR and CDR2 SFDVKD. Trimming removed 2 bases at V and 10 bases at J, with 13 bases between. CDR3 length equals 13 residues. The study, taken as a whole, reports: Of spike-specific TCRs, nearly half reportedly target regions left unmutated in variants. Vaccine-associated CD4 TCRs ranged over spike, dominating at 160-218 and 743-854. Sampling captured repertoires only after the peak T cell response.

Assay: immunoSEQ multiplex PCR; the TCRdb copy retains only in-frame clones and omits some. The sample comprises about 130,000 clones, 89% of which are singletons, and 5% to 6.5% rests with the top ten. The sequences come from peripheral blood, collected on day 0 of AZD1222 vaccination. The chain combines TRBV24-1 with TRBJ1-1, with D uncertain. The sequence came from an adult in good health. The DNA for the CDR3 is TGTGCCACCAGTGATTATGGTCCACCGGGAGCTTTCTTT. Its protein is CATSDYGPPGAFF.